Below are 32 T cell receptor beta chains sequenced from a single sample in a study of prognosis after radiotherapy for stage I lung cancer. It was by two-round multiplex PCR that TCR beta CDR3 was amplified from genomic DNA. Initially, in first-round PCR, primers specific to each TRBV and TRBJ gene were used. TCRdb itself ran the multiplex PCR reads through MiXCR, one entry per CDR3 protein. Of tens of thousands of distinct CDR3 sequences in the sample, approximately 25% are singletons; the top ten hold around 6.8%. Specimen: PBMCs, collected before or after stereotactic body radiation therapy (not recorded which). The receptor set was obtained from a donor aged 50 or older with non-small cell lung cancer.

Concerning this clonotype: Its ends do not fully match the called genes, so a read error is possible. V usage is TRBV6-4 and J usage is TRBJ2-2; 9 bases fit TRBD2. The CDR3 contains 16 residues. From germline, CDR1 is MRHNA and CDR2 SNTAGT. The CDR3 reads CASRREWAGGPGELFF. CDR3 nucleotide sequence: TGTGCCAGCAGACGCGAGTGGGCGGGGGGGCCCGGGGAGCTGTTCTTT.

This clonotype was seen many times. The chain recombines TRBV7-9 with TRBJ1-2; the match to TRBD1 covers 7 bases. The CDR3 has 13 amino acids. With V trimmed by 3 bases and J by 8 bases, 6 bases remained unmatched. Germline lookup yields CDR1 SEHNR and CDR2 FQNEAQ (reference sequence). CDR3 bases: TGTGCCAGCAGCTTCTCAGGGGGTGAAGGCTACACCTTC. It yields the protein CASSFSGGEGYTF.

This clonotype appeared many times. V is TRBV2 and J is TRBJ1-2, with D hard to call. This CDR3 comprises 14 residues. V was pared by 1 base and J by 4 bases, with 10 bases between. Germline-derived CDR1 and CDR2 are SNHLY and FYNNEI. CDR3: CASSEVATGYGYTF. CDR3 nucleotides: TGTGCCAGCAGTGAAGTTGCCACGGGCTATGGCTACACCTTC. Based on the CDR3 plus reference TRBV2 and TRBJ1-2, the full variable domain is EPEVTQTPSHQVTQMGQEVILRCVPISNHLYFYWYRQILGQKVEFLVSFYNNEISEKSEIFDDQFSVERPDGSNFTLKIRSTKLEDSAMYFCASSEVATGYGYTFGSGTRLTVV.

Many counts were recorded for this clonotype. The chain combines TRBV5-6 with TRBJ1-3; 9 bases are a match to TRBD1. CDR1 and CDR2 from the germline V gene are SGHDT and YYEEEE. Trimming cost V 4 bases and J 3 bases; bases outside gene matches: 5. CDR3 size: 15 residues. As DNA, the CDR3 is TGTGCCAGCAGCCAAACAGGGGGCGGTGGAAACACCATATATTTT. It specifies CASSQTGGGGNTIYF. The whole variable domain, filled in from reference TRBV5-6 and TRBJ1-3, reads DAGVTQSPTHLIKTRGQQVTLRCSPKSGHDTVSWYQQALGQGPQFIFQYYEEEERQRGNFPDRFSGHQFPNYSSELNVNALLLGDSALYLCASSQTGGGGNTIYFGEGSWLTVV.

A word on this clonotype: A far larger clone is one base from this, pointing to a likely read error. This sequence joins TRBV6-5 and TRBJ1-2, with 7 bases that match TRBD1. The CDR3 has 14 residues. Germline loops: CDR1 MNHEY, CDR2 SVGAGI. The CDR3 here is CASSHSGTEYGYTF. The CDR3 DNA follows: TGTGCCAGCAGTCACTCCGGGACAGAATATGGCTACACCTTC.

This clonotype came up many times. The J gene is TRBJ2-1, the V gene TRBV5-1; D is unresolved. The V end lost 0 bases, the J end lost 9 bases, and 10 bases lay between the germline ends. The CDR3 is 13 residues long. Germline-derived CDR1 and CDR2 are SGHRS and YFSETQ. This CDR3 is CASSLDYGSEQFF. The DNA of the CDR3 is TGCGCCAGCAGCTTGGATTACGGCAGTGAGCAGTTCTTC.

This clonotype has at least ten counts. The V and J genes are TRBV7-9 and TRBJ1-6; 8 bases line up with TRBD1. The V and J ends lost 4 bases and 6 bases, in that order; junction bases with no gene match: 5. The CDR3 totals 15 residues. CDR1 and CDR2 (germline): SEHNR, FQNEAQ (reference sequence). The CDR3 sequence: CASSSQGQGNSPLHF. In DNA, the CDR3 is TGTGCCAGCAGCTCTCAAGGACAGGGTAATTCACCCCTCCACTTT.

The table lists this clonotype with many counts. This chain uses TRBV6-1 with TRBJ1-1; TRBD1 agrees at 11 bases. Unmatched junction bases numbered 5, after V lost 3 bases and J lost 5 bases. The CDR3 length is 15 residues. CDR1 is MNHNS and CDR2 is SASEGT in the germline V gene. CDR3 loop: CASSEGTGGTTEAFF. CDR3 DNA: TGTGCCAGCAGTGAGGGGACAGGGGGGACGACTGAAGCTTTCTTT.

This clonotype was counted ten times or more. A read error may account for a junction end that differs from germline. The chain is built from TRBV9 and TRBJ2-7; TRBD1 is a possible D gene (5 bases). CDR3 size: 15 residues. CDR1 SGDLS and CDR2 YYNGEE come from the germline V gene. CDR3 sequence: CAGSVDIGPADEQYF. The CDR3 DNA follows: TGTGCCGGCAGCGTGGACATCGGGCCGGCGGACGAGCAGTACTTC.

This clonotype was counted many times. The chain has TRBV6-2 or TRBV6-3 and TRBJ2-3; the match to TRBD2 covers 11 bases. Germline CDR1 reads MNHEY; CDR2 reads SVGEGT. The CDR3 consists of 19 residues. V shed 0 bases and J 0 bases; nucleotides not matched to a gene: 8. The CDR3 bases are TGTGCCAGCAGTTACTCTAGTGGTAGCGGGGGGGGTAGCACAGATACGCAGTATTTT. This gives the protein CASSYSSGSGGGSTDTQYF.

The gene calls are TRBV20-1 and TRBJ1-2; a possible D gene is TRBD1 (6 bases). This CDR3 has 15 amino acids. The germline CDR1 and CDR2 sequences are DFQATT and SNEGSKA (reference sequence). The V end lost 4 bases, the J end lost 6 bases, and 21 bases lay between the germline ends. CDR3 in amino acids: CSAMDEGGWSDGYTF. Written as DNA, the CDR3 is TGCAGTGCTATGGATGAGGGGGGTTGGAGTGATGGCTACACCTTC.

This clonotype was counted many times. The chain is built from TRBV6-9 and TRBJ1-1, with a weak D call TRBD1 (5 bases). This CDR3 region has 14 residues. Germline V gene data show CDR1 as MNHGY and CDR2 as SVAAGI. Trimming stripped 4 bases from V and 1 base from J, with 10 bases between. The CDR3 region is CASSSPGANTEAFF. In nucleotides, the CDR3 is TGTGCCAGCAGTTCTCCTGGGGCGAACACTGAAGCTTTCTTT.

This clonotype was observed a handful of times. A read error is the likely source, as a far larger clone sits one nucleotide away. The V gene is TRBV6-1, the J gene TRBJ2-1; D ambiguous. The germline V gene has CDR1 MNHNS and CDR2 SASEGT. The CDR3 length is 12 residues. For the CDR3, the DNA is TGTGCCAGCAGTCTAACGGGTAATGAGCGGTTCTTC. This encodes CASSLTGNERFF.

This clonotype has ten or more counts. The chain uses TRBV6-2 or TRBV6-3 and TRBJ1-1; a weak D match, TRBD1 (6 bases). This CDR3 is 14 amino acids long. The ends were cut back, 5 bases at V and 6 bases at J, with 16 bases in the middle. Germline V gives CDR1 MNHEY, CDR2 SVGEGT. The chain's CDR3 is CASSEGGKVAEAFF. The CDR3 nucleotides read TGTGCCAGCAGTGAAGGGGGGAAGGTGGCTGAAGCTTTCTTT.

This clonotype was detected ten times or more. CDR3 in DNA: TGCGCCAGCAGCCAGAACAACGTAAACTACGAGCAGTACTTC. Its translation is CASSQNNVNYEQYF. The chain combines TRBV4-3 with TRBJ2-7; D unresolved. Germline loops: CDR1 LGHNA, CDR2 YSLEER. There are 14 residues in the CDR3. The V gene lost 3 bases and the J gene lost 3 bases, with 12 bases spanning the gap.

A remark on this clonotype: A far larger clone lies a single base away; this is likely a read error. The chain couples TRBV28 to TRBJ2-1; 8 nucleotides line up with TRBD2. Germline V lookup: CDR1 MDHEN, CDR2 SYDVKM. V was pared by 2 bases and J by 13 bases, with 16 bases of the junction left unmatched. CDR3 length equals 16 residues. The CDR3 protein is CASSLRGGLELETQFF. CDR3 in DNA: TGTGCCAGCAGTTTACGCGGGGGGCTCGAGTTAGAGACCCAGTTCTTC.

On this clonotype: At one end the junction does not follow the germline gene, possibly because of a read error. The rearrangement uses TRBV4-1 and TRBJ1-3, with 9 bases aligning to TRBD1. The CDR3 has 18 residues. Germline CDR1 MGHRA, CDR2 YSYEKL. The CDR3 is CASSQETLQGARGKTIYF. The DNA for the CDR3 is TGCGCCAGCAGCCAAGAGACCCTACAGGGGGCAAGGGGAAAAACCATATATTTT.

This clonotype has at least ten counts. This chain's CDR3 is CASSSGLVYNEQFF. Here the CDR3 DNA reads TGTGCCAGCAGTTCCGGACTAGTTTACAATGAGCAGTTCTTC. The J gene is TRBJ2-1, the V gene TRBV12-3 or TRBV12-4; 7 bases map to TRBD2. The CDR3 is made up of 14 amino acids. Trimming took 4 bases from V and 4 from J; bases not matched to a gene: 4.

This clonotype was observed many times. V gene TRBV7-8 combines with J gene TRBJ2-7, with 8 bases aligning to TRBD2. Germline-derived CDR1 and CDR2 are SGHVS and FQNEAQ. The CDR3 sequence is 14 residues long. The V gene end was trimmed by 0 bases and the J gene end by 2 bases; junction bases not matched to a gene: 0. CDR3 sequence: CASSLAGGAYEQYF. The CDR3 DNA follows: TGTGCCAGCAGCTTAGCCGGGGGGGCCTACGAGCAGTACTTC.

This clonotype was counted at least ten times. CDR3 in amino acids: CASSSWTGLNYGYTF. The CDR3 DNA sequence: TGTGCCAGCAGCTCATGGACGGGGTTGAACTATGGCTACACCTTC. The chain has TRBV7-9 and TRBJ1-2; no firm D call. This CDR3 has 15 residues. Per the germline V gene, CDR1 is SEHNR and CDR2 is FQNEAQ (reference sequence). V lost 4 bases to trimming and J lost 2 bases, with 14 bases between them. The full variable domain, its missing parts supplied by reference TRBV7-9 and TRBJ1-2, is DTGVSQNPRHKITKRGQNVTFRCDPISEHNRLYWYRQTLGQGPEFLTYFQNEAQLEKSRLLSDRFSAERPKGSFSTLEIQRTEQGDSAMYLCASSSWTGLNYGYTFGSGTRLTVV.

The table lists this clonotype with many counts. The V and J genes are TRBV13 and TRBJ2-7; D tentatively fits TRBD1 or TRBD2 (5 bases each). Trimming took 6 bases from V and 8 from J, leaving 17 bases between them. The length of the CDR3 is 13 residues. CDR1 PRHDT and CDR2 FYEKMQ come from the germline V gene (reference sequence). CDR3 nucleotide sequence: TGTGCCAGCAGACTGATTGGGGGAGCTAAGCAGTACTTC. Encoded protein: CASRLIGGAKQYF.

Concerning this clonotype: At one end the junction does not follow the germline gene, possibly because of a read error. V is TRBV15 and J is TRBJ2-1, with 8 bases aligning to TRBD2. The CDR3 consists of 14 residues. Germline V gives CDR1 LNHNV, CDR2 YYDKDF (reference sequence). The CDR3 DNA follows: TGTGCCACCAGCAGGACTAGCGTAGACACGGAGCTGTTCTTC. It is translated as CATSRTSVDTELFF.

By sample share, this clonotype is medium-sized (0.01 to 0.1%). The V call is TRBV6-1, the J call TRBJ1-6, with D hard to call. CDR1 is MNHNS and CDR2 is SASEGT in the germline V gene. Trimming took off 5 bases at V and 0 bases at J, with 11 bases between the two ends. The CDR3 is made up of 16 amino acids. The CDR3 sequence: CASSTVWSSYNSPLHF. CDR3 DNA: TGTGCCAGCAGTACCGTTTGGAGCTCCTATAATTCACCCCTCCACTTT.

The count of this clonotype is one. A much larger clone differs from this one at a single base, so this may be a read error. The CDR3 nucleotides are TGTGCCAACAGCTTTCGGGACAGGGGGAACGGGGAGCTGTTTTTT. Translated, it gives CANSFRDRGNGELFF. The chain links TRBV5-4 to TRBJ2-2, with TRBD1 matching over 11 bases. The CDR3 has 15 amino acids. The germline V gene has CDR1 SGHNT and CDR2 YYREEE (reference sequence).

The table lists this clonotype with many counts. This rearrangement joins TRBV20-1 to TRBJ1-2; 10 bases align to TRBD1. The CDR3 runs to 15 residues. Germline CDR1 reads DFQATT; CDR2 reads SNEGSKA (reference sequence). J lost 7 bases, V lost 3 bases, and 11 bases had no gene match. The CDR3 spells CSARAGTGEYLGYTF. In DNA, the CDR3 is TGCAGTGCTAGGGCTGGGACAGGGGAGTATCTTGGCTACACCTTC.

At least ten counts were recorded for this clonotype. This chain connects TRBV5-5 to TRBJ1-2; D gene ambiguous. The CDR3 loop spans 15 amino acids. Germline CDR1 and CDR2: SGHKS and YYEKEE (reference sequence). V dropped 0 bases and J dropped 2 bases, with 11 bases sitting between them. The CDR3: CASSLGRLINYGYTF. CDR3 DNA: TGTGCCAGCAGCTTGGGACGGCTAATAAACTATGGCTACACCTTC.

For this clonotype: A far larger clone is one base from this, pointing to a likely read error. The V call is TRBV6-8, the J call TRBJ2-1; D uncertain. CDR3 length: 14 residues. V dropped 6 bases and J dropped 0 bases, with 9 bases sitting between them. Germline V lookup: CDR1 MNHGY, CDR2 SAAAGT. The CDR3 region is CASRIGSSYNEQFF. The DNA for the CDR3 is TGTGCCAGCAGAATCGGAAGCTCCTACAATGAGCAGTTCTTC.

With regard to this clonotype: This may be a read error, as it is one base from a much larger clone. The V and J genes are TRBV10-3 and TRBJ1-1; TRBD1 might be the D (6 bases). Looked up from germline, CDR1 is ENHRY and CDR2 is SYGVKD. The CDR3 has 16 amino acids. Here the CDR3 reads CAISLLGGQRNAEAFF. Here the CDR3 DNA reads TGTGCCATCAGTCTACTAGGGGGGCAGCGGAACGCTGAAGCTTTCTTT.

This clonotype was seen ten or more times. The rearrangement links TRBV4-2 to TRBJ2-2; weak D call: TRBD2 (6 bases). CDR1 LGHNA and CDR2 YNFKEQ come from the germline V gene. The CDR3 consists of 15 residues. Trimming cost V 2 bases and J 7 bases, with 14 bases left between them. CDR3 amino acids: CASSQTGLSGGELFF. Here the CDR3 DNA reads TGTGCCAGCAGCCAAACGGGACTTTCTGGCGGGGAGCTGTTTTTT.

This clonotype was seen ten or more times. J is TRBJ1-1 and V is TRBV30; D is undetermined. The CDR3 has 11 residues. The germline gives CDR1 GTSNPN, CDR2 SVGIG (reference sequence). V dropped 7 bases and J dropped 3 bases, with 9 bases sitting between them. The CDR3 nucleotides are TGTGCCTCAAGCTGGTACACTGAAGCTTTCTTT. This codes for CASSWYTEAFF.

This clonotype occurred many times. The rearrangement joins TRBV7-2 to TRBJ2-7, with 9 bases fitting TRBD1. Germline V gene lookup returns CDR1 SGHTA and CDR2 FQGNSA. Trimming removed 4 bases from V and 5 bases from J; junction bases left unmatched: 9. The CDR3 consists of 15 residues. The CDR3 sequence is CASSSRTGVRDEQYF. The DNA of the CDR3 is TGTGCCAGCAGCTCAAGGACAGGGGTGAGGGACGAGCAGTACTTC.

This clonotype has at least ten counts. DNA for the CDR3: TGTGCCAGCAGCTCTCTCTGGGGGACTGAAGCTTTCTTT. It is translated as CASSSLWGTEAFF. The V call is TRBV11-2, the J call TRBJ1-1, with TRBD1 as a possible D gene (5 bases). Germline V gene data show CDR1 as SGHAT and CDR2 as FQNNGV. This CDR3 has 13 residues. Trimming stripped 4 bases from V and 5 bases from J, with 11 bases between.